This T cell receptor (beta chain) was observed in a study of blood T cell repertoires in COVID-19. The wider study: Researchers got acute and convalescent COVID-19 samples from the United States, Italy and Spain.

Participants were aged about 18 to 90 years, lived in roughly 23 US areas, and enrolled virtually. Trimming stripped 5 bases from V and 5 bases from J, with 12 bases between. Germline V gene sequence: CDR1 SGHDN, CDR2 FVKESK. This CDR3 spans 13 amino acids. In the original workflow: Amplified reference gene primers provided the basis for estimating nucleated cell counts. Clones were sequenced by immunoSEQ multiplex PCR, and TCRdb holds only the in-frame ones, with some missing. That table gives V, J and clone size, and the DNA gave D and trimming. The sample yields fewer than 200,000 clones, more than 70% seen once.

The sequenced sample consisted of PBMCs or T cells enriched from blood (not recorded which). The receptor's source is a woman aged 45-59 years in a cohort exposed to, infected with or recovered from COVID-19 (not recorded which). The chain carries TRBV14 and TRBJ1-1; D perhaps matches TRBD1 (5 bases). The CDR3 coding sequence is TGTGCCAGCAGCGCCGTCCGGGGGACTGAAGCTTTCTTT. Translating gives CASSAVRGTEAFF.